This T cell receptor beta chain derives from a study of T cells in Graves' hyperthyroidism and ophthalmopathy. The CDR3 is made up of 15 amino acids. CDR1 MNHEY and CDR2 SMNVEV come from the germline V gene (reference sequence). Trimming pared 5 bases from V and 10 bases from J, leaving 23 bases between. In its sample, this clonotype was seen a few times. It was RNA transcripts that yielded the amplified TCR beta CDR3 regions. TCR CDR3 underwent first-round RT-PCR with the HTBI primer set. TCRdb processed the multiplex PCR reads anew with MiXCR; each CDR3 protein has one entry. The sample carries about 610,000 distinct CDR3 sequences, more than 15% recorded once.

This sequence was found in a woman aged 35 to 49 with Graves' ophthalmopathy. The chain has TRBV27 and TRBJ1-1; tentative D call: TRBD1 (5 bases). Sequenced material: blood. The CDR3 DNA reads TGTGCCAGCAGTCCACTGCCATTAGGGGTCGGTGCAGCTTTCTTT. Translating it yields CASSPLPLGVGAAFF.